This TCR beta chain stems from a study of cytomegalovirus exposure and HLA in healthy donors. Overall study context: For the approximately 360 genotyped donors, about 81% fell within the Caucasian-associated ancestry cluster. Study-wide results and limits: With high specificity and sensitivity, the classifier reportedly diagnosed cytomegalovirus status. Reportedly, HLA-A and HLA-B alleles of most subjects were accurately predicted from TCR beta.

As concerns this clone: As yet, its antigen is unknown.

PCR used 60 Vbeta primers and 13 Jbeta primers. Using immunoSEQ multiplex PCR, the repertoire was profiled, and TCRdb retains in-frame clones only, with some absent. The profile covers about 130,000 clones, with more than 75% appearing a single time and 1.4% to 1.5% taken by the ten largest. The CDR3 is made up of 16 amino acids. Trimming removed 5 bases from V and 4 bases from J; junction bases left unmatched: 7. Germline V lookup: CDR1 MGHRA, CDR2 YSYEKL. Healthy bone marrow donors supplied every sample. The chain carries TRBV4-1 and TRBJ2-3; 12 bases line up with TRBD2. This TCR derives from a female donor in good health and CMV-seronegative. The sequenced material came from PBMCs. DNA of the CDR3: TGCGCCAGCAGCATTAGGACTAGCGGGACCCCAGATACGCAGTATTTT. Encoded protein: CASSIRTSGTPDTQYF.